These 6 T cell receptor beta chains originate from one sample sequenced in a study of T cells in Graves' hyperthyroidism and ophthalmopathy. Using RNA transcripts as the source, TCR beta CDR3 regions were amplified. First-round RT-PCR of the TCR CDR3 relied on the HTBI primer set. TCRdb analysed the multiplex PCR reads with MiXCR anew, one entry per CDR3 protein. The sample consists of about 420,000 distinct CDR3 sequences, roughly 14% of them appearing once. Sequenced material: blood. These receptors were obtained from a woman in her late teens or twenties with Graves' hyperthyroidism.

This clonotype was observed at least ten times. Germline is not matched at one junction end, which may reflect a read error. V is TRBV2 and J is TRBJ2-2; 12 nucleotides align to TRBD1. The CDR3 sequence is 17 residues long. The germline V gene encodes CDR1 SNHLY and CDR2 FYNNEI. For the CDR3, the DNA is TGTGCCAGCAGAAACCGGGGACAGGGGGCGAAGACCGGGGAGCTGTTTTTT. This codes for CASRNRGQGAKTGELFF.

There are a few counts of this clonotype. One end of the junction is discordant with germline, which a read error may explain. This sequence joins TRBV20-1 and TRBJ2-1; D could derive from TRBD1 or TRBD2 (5 bases each). The CDR3 covers 17 residues. Germline V gene lookup returns CDR1 DFQATT and CDR2 SNEGSKA (reference sequence). CDR3 protein: CSATRDVDLESYNEQSF. For the CDR3, the DNA is TGCAGTGCCACCCGGGACGTTGATCTTGAGTCCTACAATGAGCAGTCCTTC.

The table lists this clonotype with a few counts. The gene calls are TRBV29-1 and TRBJ2-2; the D gene could be TRBD1 or TRBD2 (5 bases each). The V gene's germline CDR1 is SQVTM and CDR2 ANQGSEA. The CDR3 runs to 16 residues. V was pared by 6 bases and J by 2 bases, with 19 bases between. The CDR3 loop is CSVASGTGPNTGELFF. The CDR3, as DNA: TGCAGCGTCGCCTCCGGGACGGGCCCCAACACCGGGGAGCTGTTTTTT.

The V gene is TRBV25-1, the J gene TRBJ1-4; a possible D gene is TRBD1 (5 bases). The CDR3 loop spans 15 amino acids. Trimming took off 3 bases at V and 5 bases at J, with 13 bases between the two ends. CDR1 is MGHDK and CDR2 is SYGVNS in the germline V gene. CDR3 protein: CASSDGRQLNEKLFF. The CDR3 coding sequence is TGTGCCAGCAGTGACGGACGACAGCTGAATGAAAAACTGTTTTTT.

This clonotype was counted many times. The V call is TRBV7-8, the J call TRBJ2-5; no definite D call. V was clipped by 0 bases and J by 2 bases, with 10 bases between them. This CDR3 region has 15 residues. Germline loops: CDR1 SGHVS, CDR2 FQNEAQ. The CDR3 is CASSLAPRGQETQYF. The CDR3, as DNA: TGTGCCAGCAGCTTAGCGCCTCGTGGTCAAGAGACCCAGTACTTC.

This clonotype was seen at least ten times. The rearrangement joins TRBV2 to TRBJ2-1, with TRBD2 as a possible D gene (6 bases). V was pared by 4 bases and J by 0 bases, with 16 bases between. The V gene's germline CDR1 is SNHLY and CDR2 FYNNEI. The CDR3 sequence is 17 residues long. CDR3 bases: TGTGCCAGCAGTGGTGATCCGGGACTCCTCTCCTACAATGAGCAGTTCTTC. It codes for CASSGDPGLLSYNEQFF.